Listed below are T cell receptor beta chains from one sample, sequenced in a study of blood T cell repertoires in COVID-19. Data came from immunoSEQ multiplex PCR; TCRdb stores just in-frame clones and leaves some out. The sample has 200,000 or so clones, around three quarters seen once. Sequencing was carried out using peripheral blood. These receptors all come from a man aged 60 to 75 with active or convalescent COVID-19. Each CDR3 is given with its conserved first and last residue. A D gene is named only where the DNA matches it firmly. Expanded clones are given a class, and other clones once, few, many or no size at all.

abundance: NA
v_gene: TRBV6-2/TRBV6-3
d_gene: TRBD2
j_gene: TRBJ2-7
len: 16
CDR3nt: TGTGCCAGCAGTTTTAGCGGGAGGCTGCATCTTTACGAGCAGTACTTC
CDR3aa: CASSFSGRLHLYEQYF

abundance: NA
v_gene: TRBV9
d_gene: NA
j_gene: TRBJ2-2
len: 16
CDR3nt: TGTGCCAGCAGCGTAGAGCAGGGCCCGAACACCGGGGAGCTGTTTTTT
CDR3aa: CASSVEQGPNTGELFF

abundance: NA
v_gene: TRBV7-8
d_gene: NA
j_gene: TRBJ2-7
len: 14
CDR3nt: TGTGCCAGCAGCCACTACGGACAGAACCGAGAGCAGTACTTC
CDR3aa: CASSHYGQNREQYF

abundance: NA
v_gene: TRBV6-7
d_gene: NA
j_gene: TRBJ2-7
len: 16
CDR3nt: TGTGCCAGCACCCCCTCTTTTCTAGCGAGTCCCTACGAGCAGTACTTC
CDR3aa: CASTPSFLASPYEQYF

abundance: NA
v_gene: TRBV9
d_gene: NA
j_gene: TRBJ2-7
len: 15
CDR3nt: TGTGCCAGCAGCGACGTAGGGGCCCCATCGGACGAGCAGTACTTC
CDR3aa: CASSDVGAPSDEQYF

abundance: NA
v_gene: TRBV4-2
d_gene: NA
j_gene: TRBJ2-6
len: 17
CDR3nt: TGTGCCAGCAGCCAAAGAGTTTCGAACCCTGGGGCCAACGTCCTGACTTTC
CDR3aa: CASSQRVSNPGANVLTF

abundance: NA
v_gene: TRBV7-2
d_gene: TRBD2
j_gene: TRBJ2-5
len: 15
CDR3nt: TGTGCCAGCAGCAGTCGCGGGAGGCCGGGGGAGACCCAGTACTTC
CDR3aa: CASSSRGRPGETQYF

abundance: NA
v_gene: TRBV3-1/TRBV3-2
d_gene: TRBD2
j_gene: TRBJ2-2
len: 18
CDR3nt: TGTGCCAGCAGCCACCGCCCACTAGCGGGATTGGGCACCGGGGAGCTGTTTTTT
CDR3aa: CASSHRPLAGLGTGELFF

abundance: NA
v_gene: TRBV5-1
d_gene: TRBD1
j_gene: TRBJ2-3
len: 14
CDR3nt: TGCGCCAGCACCCGGACAGGGAACACAGATACGCAGTATTTT
CDR3aa: CASTRTGNTDTQYF

abundance: NA
v_gene: TRBV18
d_gene: TRBD1
j_gene: TRBJ2-5
len: 15
CDR3nt: TGTGCCAGCTCACCGCGACCGGGACAGCAAGAGACCCAGTACTTC
CDR3aa: CASSPRPGQQETQYF

abundance: few
v_gene: TRBV3-1/TRBV3-2
d_gene: NA
j_gene: TRBJ2-2
len: 13
CDR3nt: TGTGCCAGCAGCCAAGTGCGGGCCGGGGAGCTGTTTTTT
CDR3aa: CASSQVRAGELFF

abundance: NA
v_gene: TRBV19
d_gene: TRBD2
j_gene: TRBJ2-1
len: 14
CDR3nt: TGTGCCAGTAGTACCGGGACTACCTACAATGAGCAGTTCTTC
CDR3aa: CASSTGTTYNEQFF

abundance: once
v_gene: TRBV6-5
d_gene: TRBD1
j_gene: TRBJ1-2
len: 12
CDR3nt: TGTGCCACCTCCAGGGGGAACTATGGCTACACCTTC
CDR3aa: CATSRGNYGYTF